The text below deals with one T cell receptor beta chain. Its antigen remains unknown. Profiling relied on immunoSEQ multiplex PCR, and the TCRdb table lists in-frame clones only, not all of them. This sample has some 170,000 clones, with about 86% found just once. The donors were members of the validation cohort, which comprised more than 90 subjects and was separate from the first cohort of 730 or so subjects. This entry is derived from a study of cytomegalovirus exposure and HLA in healthy donors. Study outcomes and limitations: CMV antigen specificity was confirmed in vitro for a few CMV-associated chains.

Germline loops: CDR1 SGHNT, CDR2 YENEEA. The CDR3 is 13 residues long. With 1 base clipped from V and 5 bases from J, the junction kept 1 base outside the gene matches. This clonotype was obtained from a woman in her thirties in good health and CMV-seronegative. V and J are TRBV11-3 and TRBJ2-7; the match to TRBD2 covers 8 bases. Sequencing was done on a sample of PBMCs. CDR3 residues: CASSLGSGDEQYF. The CDR3 DNA reads TGTGCCAGCAGCTTAGGTAGCGGGGACGAGCAGTACTTC. The full variable domain, with the rest looked up from reference TRBV11-3 and TRBJ2-7, is EAGVVQSPRYKIIEKKQPVAFWCNPISGHNTLYWYLQNLGQGPELLIRYENEEAVDDSQLPKDRFSAERLKGVDSTLKIQPAELGDSAVYLCASSLGSGDEQYFGPGTRLTVT.